This T cell receptor beta chain was captured in a study of PD-1 blockade in classical Hodgkin lymphoma (dated by TCRdb to 2018 to 2020). For the wider study: Nivolumab dosing was 3 mg/kg intravenously every 2 weeks, continuing until either disease progression or unacceptable toxicity. The study used TCR beta sequencing and CyTOF to define a peripheral blood immune signature of response to PD-1 blockade in classical Hodgkin lymphoma. The paper as a whole reports these results and caveats: Baseline diversity similar to that of newly diagnosed patients was observed in trial patients achieving complete response, whereas significantly lower diversity was observed in partial responders and progressors. CD4+ but not CD8+ TCR diversity rose significantly by C4D1 (p=0.0027 vs p=0.16), most apparent in complete responders (p=0.02). Patients starting nivolumab less than 1 year after ASCT had lower diversity and were excluded from later analyses to avoid confounding by immune reconstitution. Only a single clinical trial cohort was studied, and what caused the repertoire differences, possibly disease activity or prior therapy, remained undefined. Newly diagnosed patients were reported to have lower baseline TCR diversity than healthy donors, and relapsed/refractory patients were reported to have lower baseline TCR diversity still.

From a lookup of the germline V gene, CDR1 and CDR2 are MRHNA and SNTAGT. The CDR3 runs 15 amino acids, cysteine and phenylalanine included. Of all the DNA, just the CDR3 is kept, 45 bases in frame from base 1. Trimming removed 7 bases from V and 4 bases from J, leaving 16 bases between the germline ends. The Qiagen DNeasy kit was used to extract genomic DNA both from unsorted PBMCs and from the negatively selected CD4+ and CD8+ fractions. Using primers that anneal to V and J segments, immunoSEQ multiplex PCR amplified the TCR beta CDR3 regions. A synthetic immune receptor repertoire was used to minimize amplification bias, and any remaining bias was removed computationally after sequencing. Per the original workflow: Custom Python scripts were used to quantify repertoire diversity as the Shannon entropy index. Unsorted, CD4+ and CD8+ repertoires were analyzed separately, except in combined analyses where CD4+ and CD8+ sequences were merged in silico. Clonal expansion was defined as at least a 2-fold frequency increase after treatment relative to C1D1, with a pseudocount of 0.5 for undetected baseline clones. Clones with 0 or 1 copy at C1D1 were defined as singleton clones, while clones with 2 or more copies were defined as non-singleton clones. Clones expanded in unsorted samples were labelled as CD4+, CD8+ or unknown by matching protein sequences in sorted samples from the same patient. Diversity changes from C1D1 to C4D1 were tested in paired samples using Wilcoxon tests. What TCRdb holds here is the immuneACCESS table cut down to in-frame rearrangements. Part of the clones is not present; checked against another copy, under half of the missing clones reflect an unresolved V gene, and the others are unexplained. The DNA was the basis for D and trimming; V, J and clone size are from that table. Within this sample are over 20,000 clones, with 65% to 80% of them counted one time only. About 27% of the sample comes from the top ten.

As to this clone: What this receptor recognizes is not known. No qualities accompany the bases; no much larger clone lies one base away.

The sample's time point label is to be understood as: cycle 4 day 1 (C4D1), after around six weeks of nivolumab. Every trial patient had relapsed following autologous stem cell transplantation, and prior brentuximab vedotin exposure was what differed among cohorts A, B and C. The trial cohort comprised a few dozen patients with relapsed/refractory classical Hodgkin lymphoma whose best overall responses were complete response, partial response or progressive disease. Single-agent nivolumab was administered to trial patients in the multi-cohort phase II CheckMate 205 trial. Best overall response was determined by an independent review committee according to the 2007 International Working Group response criteria. Trial PBMCs were obtained immediately prior to nivolumab initiation (C1D1) and on therapy at cycle 2 day 1 and cycle 4 day 1. Peripheral blood was collected in 8 mL Vacutainer Cell Preparation Tubes, from which PBMCs were isolated by centrifugation and then cryopreserved.

Source: peripheral blood mononuclear cells (PBMCs), taken before the fourth cycle of nivolumab. This sequence was found in a human donor with classical Hodgkin lymphoma. The chain is encoded by TRBV6-4 joined to TRBJ1-4; no D segment can be confidently identified. The CDR3 is CASISQAPFNEKLFF. The DNA sequence follows: TGTGCCAGCATTTCGCAGGCGCCGTTTAATGAAAAACTGTTTTTT.